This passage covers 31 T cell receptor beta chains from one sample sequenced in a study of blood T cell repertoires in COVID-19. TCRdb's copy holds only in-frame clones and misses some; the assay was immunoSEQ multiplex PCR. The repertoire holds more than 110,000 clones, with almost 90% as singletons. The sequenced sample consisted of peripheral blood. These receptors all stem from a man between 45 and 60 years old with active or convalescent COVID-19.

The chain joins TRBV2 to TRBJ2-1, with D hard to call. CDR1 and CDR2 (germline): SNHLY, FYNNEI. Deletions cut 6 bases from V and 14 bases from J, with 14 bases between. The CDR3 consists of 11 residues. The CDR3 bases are TGTGCCAGCAGGACAAACTCACGAGAGTTCTTC. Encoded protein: CASRTNSREFF.

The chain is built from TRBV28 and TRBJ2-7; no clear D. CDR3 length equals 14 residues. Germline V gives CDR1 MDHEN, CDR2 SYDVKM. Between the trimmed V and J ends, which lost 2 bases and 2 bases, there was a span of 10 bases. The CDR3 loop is CASSLETPTYEQYF. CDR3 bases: TGTGCCAGCAGTTTAGAGACACCCACCTACGAGCAGTACTTC.

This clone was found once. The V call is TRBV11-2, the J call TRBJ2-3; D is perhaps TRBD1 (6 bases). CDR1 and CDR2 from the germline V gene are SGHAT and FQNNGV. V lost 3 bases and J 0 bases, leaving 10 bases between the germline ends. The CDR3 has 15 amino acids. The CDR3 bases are TGTGCCAGCAGCTTCCCGGGACATAGCACAGATACGCAGTATTTT. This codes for CASSFPGHSTDTQYF.

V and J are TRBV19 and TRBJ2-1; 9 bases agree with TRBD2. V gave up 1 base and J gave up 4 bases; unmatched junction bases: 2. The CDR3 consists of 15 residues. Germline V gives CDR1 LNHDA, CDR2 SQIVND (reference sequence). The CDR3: CASSIAGLAYNEQFF. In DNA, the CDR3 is TGTGCCAGTAGTATAGCAGGACTAGCGTACAATGAGCAGTTCTTC.

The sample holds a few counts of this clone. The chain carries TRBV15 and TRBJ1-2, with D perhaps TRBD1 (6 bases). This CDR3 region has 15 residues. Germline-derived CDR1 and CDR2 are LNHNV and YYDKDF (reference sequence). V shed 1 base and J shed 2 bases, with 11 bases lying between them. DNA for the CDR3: TGTGCCACCAGCAGAGGGGGGCTGACGAACTATGGCTACACCTTC. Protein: CATSRGGLTNYGYTF.

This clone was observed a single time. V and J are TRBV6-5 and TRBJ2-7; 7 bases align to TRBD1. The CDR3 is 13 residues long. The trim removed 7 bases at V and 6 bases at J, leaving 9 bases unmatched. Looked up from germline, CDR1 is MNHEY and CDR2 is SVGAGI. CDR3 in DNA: TGTGCCAGCACCCACCAAGCAGGGGGCGAGCAGTACTTC. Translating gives CASTHQAGGEQYF.

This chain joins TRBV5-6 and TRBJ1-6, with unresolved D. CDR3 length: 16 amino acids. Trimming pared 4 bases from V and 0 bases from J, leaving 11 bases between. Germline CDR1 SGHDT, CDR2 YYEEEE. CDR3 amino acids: CASSLDGGSYNSPLHF. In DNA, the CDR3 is TGTGCCAGCAGCCTGGACGGAGGCTCCTATAATTCACCCCTCCACTTT.

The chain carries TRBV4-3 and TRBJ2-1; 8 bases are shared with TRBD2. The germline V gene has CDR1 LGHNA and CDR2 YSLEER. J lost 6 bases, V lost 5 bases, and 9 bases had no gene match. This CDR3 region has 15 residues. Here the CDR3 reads CASSSGGPSGNEQFF. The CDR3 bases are TGCGCCAGCAGCTCGGGAGGGCCGTCGGGCAATGAGCAGTTCTTC.

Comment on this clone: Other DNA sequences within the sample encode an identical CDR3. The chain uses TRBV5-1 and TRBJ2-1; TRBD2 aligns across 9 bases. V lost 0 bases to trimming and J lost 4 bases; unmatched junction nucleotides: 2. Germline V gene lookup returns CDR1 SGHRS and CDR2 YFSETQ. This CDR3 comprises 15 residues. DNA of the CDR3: TGCGCCAGCAGCTTGGGACTAGCGGAGTACAATGAGCAGTTCTTC. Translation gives CASSLGLAEYNEQFF.

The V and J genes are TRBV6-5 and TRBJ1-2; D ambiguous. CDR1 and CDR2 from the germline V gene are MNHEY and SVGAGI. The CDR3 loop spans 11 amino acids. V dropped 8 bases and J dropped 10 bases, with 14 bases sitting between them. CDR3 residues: CASRGTLVYTF. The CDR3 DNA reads TGTGCCAGCCGGGGTACCCTGGTCTACACCTTC.

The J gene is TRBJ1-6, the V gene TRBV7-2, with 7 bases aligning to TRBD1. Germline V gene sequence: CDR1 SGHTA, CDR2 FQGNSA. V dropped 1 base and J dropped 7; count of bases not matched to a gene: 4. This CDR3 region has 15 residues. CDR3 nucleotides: TGTGCCAGCAGCTTAGGGGGGACAGTGAATTCACCCCTCCACTTT. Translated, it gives CASSLGGTVNSPLHF.

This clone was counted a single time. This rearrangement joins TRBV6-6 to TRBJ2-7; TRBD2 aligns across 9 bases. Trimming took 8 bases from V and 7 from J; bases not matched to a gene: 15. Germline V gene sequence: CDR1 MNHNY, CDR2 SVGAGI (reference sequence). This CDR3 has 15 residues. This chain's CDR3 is CASHKQVAGEGEQYF. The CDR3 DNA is TGTGCCAGCCATAAACAGGTAGCGGGAGAGGGGGAGCAGTACTTC.

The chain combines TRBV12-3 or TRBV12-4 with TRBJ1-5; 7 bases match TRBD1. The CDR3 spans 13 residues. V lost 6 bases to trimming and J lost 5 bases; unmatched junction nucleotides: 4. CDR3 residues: CASSGTEYQPQHF. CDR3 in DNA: TGTGCCAGCAGCGGGACAGAATATCAGCCCCAGCATTTT.

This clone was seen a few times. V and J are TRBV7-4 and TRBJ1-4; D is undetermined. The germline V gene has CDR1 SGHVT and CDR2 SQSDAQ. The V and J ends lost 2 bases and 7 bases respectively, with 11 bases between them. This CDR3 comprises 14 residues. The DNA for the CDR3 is TGTGCCAGCAGCTTAACGGGAACGGCTGAAAAACTGTTTTTT. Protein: CASSLTGTAEKLFF.

CDR3 sequence: CASSQASSAVTYTDTQYF. CDR3 in DNA: TGTGCCAGCAGCCAAGCATCTAGCGCCGTAACGTACACAGATACGCAGTATTTT. This sequence joins TRBV14 and TRBJ2-3; the D gene is possibly TRBD2 (6 bases). This CDR3 region has 18 residues. V lost 1 base to trimming and J lost 2 bases, with 19 bases between them. Looked up from germline, CDR1 is SGHDN and CDR2 is FVKESK.

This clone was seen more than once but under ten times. For the CDR3, the DNA is TGTGCCAGCAGCGACCGACAGGGGCGGACGAATTCACCCCTCCACTTT. It is translated as CASSDRQGRTNSPLHF. This chain connects TRBV7-9 to TRBJ1-6, with 8 bases aligning to TRBD1. The CDR3 totals 16 residues. Germline CDR1 reads SEHNR; CDR2 reads FQNEAQ (reference sequence). The J segment lost 7 bases and the V segment lost 5 bases, leaving 10 bases of the junction unmatched.

The CDR3 reads CASTSTGGSTDTQYF. For the CDR3, the DNA is TGTGCCAGTACCTCGACAGGGGGTAGCACAGATACGCAGTATTTT. The chain recombines TRBV19 with TRBJ2-3; 9 nucleotides match TRBD1. CDR3 length equals 15 residues. V lost 7 bases and J lost 0; bases outside the gene matches: 5. The germline V gene encodes CDR1 LNHDA and CDR2 SQIVND (reference sequence). Using reference TRBV19 and TRBJ2-3 for the parts outside the CDR3, the full variable domain is DGGITQSPKYLFRKEGQNVTLSCEQNLNHDAMYWYRQDPGQGLRLIYYSQIVNDFQKGDIAEGYSVSREKKESFPLTVTSAQKNPTAFYLCASTSTGGSTDTQYFGPGTRLTVL.

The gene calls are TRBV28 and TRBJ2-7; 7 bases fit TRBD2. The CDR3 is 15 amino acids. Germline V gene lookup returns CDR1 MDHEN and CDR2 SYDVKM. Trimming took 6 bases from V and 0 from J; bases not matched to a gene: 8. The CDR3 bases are TGTGCCAGCAGGGAGGGAGCGGGACCCTCCTACGAGCAGTACTTC. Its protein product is CASREGAGPSYEQYF.

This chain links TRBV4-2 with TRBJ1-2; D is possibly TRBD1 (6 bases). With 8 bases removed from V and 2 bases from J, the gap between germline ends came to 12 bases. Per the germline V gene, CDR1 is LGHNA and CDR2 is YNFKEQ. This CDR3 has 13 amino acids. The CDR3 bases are TGTGCCAGCGAGGGAGGGGGGAACTATGGCTACACCTTC. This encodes CASEGGGNYGYTF.

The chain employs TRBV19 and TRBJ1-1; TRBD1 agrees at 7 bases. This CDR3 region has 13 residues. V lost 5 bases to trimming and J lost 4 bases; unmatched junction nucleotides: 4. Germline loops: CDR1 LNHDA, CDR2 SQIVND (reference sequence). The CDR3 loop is CASSPQGSTEAFF. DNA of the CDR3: TGTGCCAGTAGTCCACAGGGGTCCACTGAAGCTTTCTTT.

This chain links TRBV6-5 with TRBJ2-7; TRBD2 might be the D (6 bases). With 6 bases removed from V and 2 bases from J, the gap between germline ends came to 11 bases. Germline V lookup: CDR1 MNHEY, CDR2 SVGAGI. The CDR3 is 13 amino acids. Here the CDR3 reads CASRLGGTYEQYF. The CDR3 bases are TGTGCCAGCAGACTCGGGGGTACCTACGAGCAGTACTTC.

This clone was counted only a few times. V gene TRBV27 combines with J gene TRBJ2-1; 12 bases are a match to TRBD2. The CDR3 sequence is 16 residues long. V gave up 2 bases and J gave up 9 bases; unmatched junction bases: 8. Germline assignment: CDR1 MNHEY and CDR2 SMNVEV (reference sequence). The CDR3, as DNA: TGTGCCAGCAGTTTAATCCTAGCGGGAGGGCCTGGTGAGCAGTTCTTC. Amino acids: CASSLILAGGPGEQFF.

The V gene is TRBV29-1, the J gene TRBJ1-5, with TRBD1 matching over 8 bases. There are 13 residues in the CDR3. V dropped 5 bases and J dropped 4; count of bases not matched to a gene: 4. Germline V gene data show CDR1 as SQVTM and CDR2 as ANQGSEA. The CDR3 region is CSVQGAGNQPQHF. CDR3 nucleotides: TGCAGCGTTCAGGGGGCAGGAAATCAGCCCCAGCATTTT.

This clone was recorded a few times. The CDR3 protein is CASSPNAGETEAFF. The CDR3 region has the DNA TGTGCCAGCAGCCCTAACGCAGGGGAGACTGAAGCTTTCTTT. The chain joins TRBV3-1 (or the pseudogene TRBV3-2) to TRBJ1-1; maybe TRBD1 (6 bases). The CDR3 sequence is 14 residues long. The germline gives CDR1 LGHDT, CDR2 YNNKEL (reference sequence). The V and J ends lost 4 bases and 5 bases respectively, with 14 bases between them.

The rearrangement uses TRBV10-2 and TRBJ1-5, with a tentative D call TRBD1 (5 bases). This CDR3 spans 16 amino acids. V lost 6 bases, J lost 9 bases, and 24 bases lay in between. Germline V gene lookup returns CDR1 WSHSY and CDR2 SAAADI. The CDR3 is CASRGSQQGLVTPQHF. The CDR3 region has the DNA TGCGCCAGCAGAGGATCACAGCAGGGTCTCGTCACGCCCCAGCATTTT.

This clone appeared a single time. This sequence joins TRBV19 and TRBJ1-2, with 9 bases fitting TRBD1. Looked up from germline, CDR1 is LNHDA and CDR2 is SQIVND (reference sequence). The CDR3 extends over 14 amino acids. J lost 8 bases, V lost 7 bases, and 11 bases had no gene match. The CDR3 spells CASTTLGTGRGYTF. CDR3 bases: TGTGCCAGTACAACCCTCGGGACAGGGCGAGGCTACACCTTC.

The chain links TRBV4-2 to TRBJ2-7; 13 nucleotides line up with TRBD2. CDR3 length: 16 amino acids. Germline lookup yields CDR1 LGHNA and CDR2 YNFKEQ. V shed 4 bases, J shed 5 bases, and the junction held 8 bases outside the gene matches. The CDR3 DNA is TGTGCCAGCAGCCCCACCGGGACTAGCGGGACCCACGAGCAGTACTTC. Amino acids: CASSPTGTSGTHEQYF.

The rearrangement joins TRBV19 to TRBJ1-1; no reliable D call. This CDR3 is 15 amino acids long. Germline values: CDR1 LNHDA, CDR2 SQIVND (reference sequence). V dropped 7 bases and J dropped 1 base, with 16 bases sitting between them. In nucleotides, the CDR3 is TGTGCCAGTAAAAAAGGACTTATAGAGAACACTGAAGCTTTCTTT. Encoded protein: CASKKGLIENTEAFF.

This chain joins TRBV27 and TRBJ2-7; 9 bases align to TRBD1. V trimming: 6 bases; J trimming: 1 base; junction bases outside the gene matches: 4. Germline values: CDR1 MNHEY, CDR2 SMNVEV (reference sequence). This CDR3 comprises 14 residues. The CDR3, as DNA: TGTGCCAGCAGCACCGGGACAGGGTCCTACGAGCAGTACTTC. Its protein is CASSTGTGSYEQYF.

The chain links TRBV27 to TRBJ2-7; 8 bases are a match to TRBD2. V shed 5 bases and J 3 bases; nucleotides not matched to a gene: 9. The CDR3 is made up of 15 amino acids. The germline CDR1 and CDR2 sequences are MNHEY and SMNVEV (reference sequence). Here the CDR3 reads CASSRRPGLGYEQYF. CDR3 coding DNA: TGTGCCAGCAGTCGACGGCCGGGACTAGGCTACGAGCAGTACTTC.

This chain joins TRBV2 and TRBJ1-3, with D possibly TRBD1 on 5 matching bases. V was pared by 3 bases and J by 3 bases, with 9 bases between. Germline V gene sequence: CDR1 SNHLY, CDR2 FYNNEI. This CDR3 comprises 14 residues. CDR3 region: CASSERTLGNTIYF. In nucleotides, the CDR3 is TGTGCCAGCAGTGAGAGGACACTTGGAAACACCATATATTTT.